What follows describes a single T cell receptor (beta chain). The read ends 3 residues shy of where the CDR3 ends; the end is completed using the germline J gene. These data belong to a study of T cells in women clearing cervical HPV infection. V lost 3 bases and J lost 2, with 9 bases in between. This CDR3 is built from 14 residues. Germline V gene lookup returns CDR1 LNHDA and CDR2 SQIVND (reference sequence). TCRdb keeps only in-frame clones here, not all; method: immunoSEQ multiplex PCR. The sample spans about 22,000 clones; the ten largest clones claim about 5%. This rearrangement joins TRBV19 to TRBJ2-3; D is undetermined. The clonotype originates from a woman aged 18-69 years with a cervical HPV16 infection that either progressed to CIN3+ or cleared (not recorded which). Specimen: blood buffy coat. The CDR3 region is CASSILVSTDTQYF. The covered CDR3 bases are TGTGCCAGTAGTATCCTAGTTTCCACAGATACG.